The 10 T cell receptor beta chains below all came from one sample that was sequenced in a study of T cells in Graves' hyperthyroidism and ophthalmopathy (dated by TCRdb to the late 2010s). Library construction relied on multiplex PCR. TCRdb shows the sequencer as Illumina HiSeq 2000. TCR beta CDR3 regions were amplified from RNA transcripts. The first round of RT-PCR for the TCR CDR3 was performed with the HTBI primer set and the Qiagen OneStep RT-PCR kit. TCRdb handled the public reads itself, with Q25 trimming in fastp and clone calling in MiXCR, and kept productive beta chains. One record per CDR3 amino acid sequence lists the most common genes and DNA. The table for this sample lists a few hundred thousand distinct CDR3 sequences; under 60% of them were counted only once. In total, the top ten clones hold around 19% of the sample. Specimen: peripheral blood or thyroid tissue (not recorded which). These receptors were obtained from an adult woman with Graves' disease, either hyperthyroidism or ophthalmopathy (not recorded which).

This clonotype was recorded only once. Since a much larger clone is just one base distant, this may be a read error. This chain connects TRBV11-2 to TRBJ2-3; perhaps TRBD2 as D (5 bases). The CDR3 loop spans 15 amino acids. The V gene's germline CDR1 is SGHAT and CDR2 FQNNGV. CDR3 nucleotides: TGTGCCAGCAGATACCTCCCGGCTAGCACAGATATGCAGTATTTT. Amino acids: CASRYLPASTDMQYF.

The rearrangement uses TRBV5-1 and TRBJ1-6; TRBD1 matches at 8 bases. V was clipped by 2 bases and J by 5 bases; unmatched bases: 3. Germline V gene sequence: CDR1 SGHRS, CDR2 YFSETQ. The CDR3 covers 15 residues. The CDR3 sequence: CASSFLTGDNSPLHF. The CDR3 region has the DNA TGCGCCAGCAGCTTTCTGACAGGGGATAATTCACCCCTCCACTTT.

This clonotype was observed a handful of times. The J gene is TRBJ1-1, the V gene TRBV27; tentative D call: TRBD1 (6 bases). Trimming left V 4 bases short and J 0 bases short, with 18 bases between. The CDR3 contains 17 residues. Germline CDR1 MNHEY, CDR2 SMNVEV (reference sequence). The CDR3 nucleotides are TGTGCCAGCAGTTCCCCAGGAAGGGGGGGTTTGAACACTGAAGCTTTCTTT. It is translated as CASSSPGRGGLNTEAFF.

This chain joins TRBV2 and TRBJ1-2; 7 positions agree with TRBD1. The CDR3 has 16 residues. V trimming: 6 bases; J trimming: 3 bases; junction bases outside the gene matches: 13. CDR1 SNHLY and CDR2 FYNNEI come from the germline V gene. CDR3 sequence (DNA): TGTGCCAGCAGGACAGGGACTGGGAACTGGGACTATGGCTACACCTTC. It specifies CASRTGTGNWDYGYTF.

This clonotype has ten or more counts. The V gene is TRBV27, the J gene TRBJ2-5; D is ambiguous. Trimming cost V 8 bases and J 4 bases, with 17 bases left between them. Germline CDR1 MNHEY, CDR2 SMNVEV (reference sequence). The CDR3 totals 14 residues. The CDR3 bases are TGTGCCAGCCGCCGGGCAGGATGGGGAGAGACCCAGTACTTC. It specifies CASRRAGWGETQYF.

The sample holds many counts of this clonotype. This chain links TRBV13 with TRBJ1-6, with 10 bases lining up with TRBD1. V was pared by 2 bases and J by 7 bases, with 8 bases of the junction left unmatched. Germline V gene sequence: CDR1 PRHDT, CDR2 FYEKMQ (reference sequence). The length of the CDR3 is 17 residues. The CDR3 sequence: CASSLNGDRGLNSPLHF. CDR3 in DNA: TGTGCCAGCAGCTTAAATGGGGACAGGGGCTTGAATTCACCCCTCCACTTT.

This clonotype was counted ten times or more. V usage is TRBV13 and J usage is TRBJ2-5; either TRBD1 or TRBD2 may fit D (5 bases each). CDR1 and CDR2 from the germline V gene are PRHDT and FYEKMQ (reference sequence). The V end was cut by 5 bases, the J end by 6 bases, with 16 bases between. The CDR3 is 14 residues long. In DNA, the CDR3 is TGTGCCAGCAGCGACCCGTGGGGGTTGAAGACCCAGTACTTC. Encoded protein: CASSDPWGLKTQYF. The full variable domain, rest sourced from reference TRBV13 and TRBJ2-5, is AAGVIQSPRHLIKEKRETATLKCYPIPRHDTVYWYQQGPGQDPQFLISFYEKMQSDKGSIPDRFSAQQFSDYHSELNMSSLELGDSALYFCASSDPWGLKTQYFGPGTRLLVL.

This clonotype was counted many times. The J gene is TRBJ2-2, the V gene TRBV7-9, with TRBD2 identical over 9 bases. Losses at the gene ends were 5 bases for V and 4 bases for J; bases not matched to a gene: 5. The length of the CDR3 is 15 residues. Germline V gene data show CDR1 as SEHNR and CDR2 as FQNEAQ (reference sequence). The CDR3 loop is CASSQLAGFTGELFF. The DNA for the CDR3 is TGTGCCAGCAGCCAACTAGCGGGTTTCACCGGGGAGCTGTTTTTT.

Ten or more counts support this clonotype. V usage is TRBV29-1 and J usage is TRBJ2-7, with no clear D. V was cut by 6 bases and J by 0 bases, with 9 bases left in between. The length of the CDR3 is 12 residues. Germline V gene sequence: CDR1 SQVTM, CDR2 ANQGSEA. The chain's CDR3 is CSVAKTSYEQYF. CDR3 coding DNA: TGCAGCGTCGCTAAGACCTCCTACGAGCAGTACTTC.

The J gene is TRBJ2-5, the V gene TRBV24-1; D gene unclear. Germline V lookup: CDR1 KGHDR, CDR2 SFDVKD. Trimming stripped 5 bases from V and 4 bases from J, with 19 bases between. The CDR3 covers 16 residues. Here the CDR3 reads CATSAAGAGSRETQYF. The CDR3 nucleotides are TGTGCCACCAGTGCTGCAGGAGCAGGTTCGAGAGAGACCCAGTACTTC.